A selection of T cell receptor beta chains follows, all from one sample in a study of blood T cells in healthy people across ages. TCRdb itself ran the 5' RACE reads through MiXCR, one entry per CDR3 protein. The sample contains roughly 1.5 million distinct CDR3 sequences, around 40% of which appear only once. The sequenced sample consisted of blood. All receptors derive from a woman aged 18-29 years in good health. The CDR3 runs from the conserved cysteine through the conserved F or W.

CASSLGPGLGSYEQYF	TRBJ2-7	TRBV7-2
CATGRGDQETQYF	TRBJ2-5	TRBV6-5
CSALIGQSTEAFF	TRBJ1-1	TRBV29-1
CASSSSGSPKYEQYF	TRBJ2-7	TRBV28
CSATERQQETQYF	TRBJ2-5	TRBV20-1
CASSSHAQREAFF	TRBJ1-1	TRBV27
CASSTGGQGFTDTQYF	TRBJ2-3	TRBV5-6
CASGFWGRGTEAFF	TRBJ1-1	TRBV11-2
CASSGSYDRDYYGYTF	TRBJ1-2	TRBV2
CASSLSPDRGVDSPLHF	TRBJ1-6	TRBV5-1
CATRERAYSNQPQHF	TRBJ1-5	TRBV19
CASSQPRTAYNEQFF	TRBJ2-1	TRBV7-9
CASSQWTSGIYEQYF	TRBJ2-7	TRBV3-1
CASRPGLANTGELFF	TRBJ2-2	TRBV6-2/TRBV6-3
CSARAGGLYNEQYF	NA	TRBV20-1
CASSLGDFNEQYF	TRBJ2-5	TRBV5-1
CASMGTSGRWPDTQYF	TRBJ2-3	TRBV28
CASSSGGSNLLAKNIQYF	TRBJ2-4	TRBV5-1
CSAREHGQGGEQFF	TRBJ2-1	TRBV20-1
CASSYKLLAGTDTQYF	TRBJ2-3	TRBV6-5
CASSGHNTGELFF	TRBJ2-2	TRBV10-1
CASSVGDQPQHF	TRBJ1-5	TRBV25-1
CASSPGLHTDTQYF	TRBJ2-3	TRBV12-3/TRBV12-4
CASGVQLLNTQYF	TRBJ2-3	TRBV12-5
CASSYSIAGGFAGELFF	TRBJ2-2	TRBV6-5
CASSQEGRTQETQYF	TRBJ2-5	TRBV4-3
CASRLGPREQYF	TRBJ2-7	TRBV7-8
CASSLVHNTGANVLTF	TRBJ2-6	TRBV7-9
CASSSRQVSYNEQFF	TRBJ2-1	TRBV27
CASSFKPYSNQPQHF	TRBJ1-5	TRBV27
CASSATVGHLNQPQHF	TRBJ1-5	TRBV7-8
CASSYAQRGGDNEQFF	TRBJ2-1	TRBV6-5
CASSRGHSGANVLTF	TRBJ2-6	TRBV13
CASSQQADYEQYF	TRBJ2-7	TRBV4-1
CAGSKQTSGKETQYF	TRBJ2-5	TRBV21-1
CASSWGKTYEQYF	TRBJ2-7	TRBV6-2/TRBV6-3
CATSELNGETQYF	TRBJ2-5	TRBV24-1
CASSLVRALNYGYTF	TRBJ1-2	TRBV7-9
CAWAGLAGGNEQFF	TRBJ2-1	TRBV30
CSARAAVPYEQYF	TRBJ2-7	TRBV20-1
CASGTDRGISSPLHF	TRBJ1-6	TRBV6-5
CASSQELRAGYGYTF	TRBJ1-2	TRBV4-2
CASPRRRTGLSEQFF	TRBJ2-1	TRBV6-1
CASSQFGTDTQYF	TRBJ2-3	TRBV3-1
CSVADPDPNEKLFF	TRBJ1-4	TRBV29-1
CASSLDDSRNQPQHF	TRBJ1-5	TRBV5-1
CASSKGRSYEQYF	TRBJ2-7	TRBV7-8
CASTSPGRFSHF	TRBJ1-5	TRBV6-2/TRBV6-3
CASKSAGTRVYEQYF	NA	TRBV27
CASTRQGGYGNTEAFF	TRBJ1-1	TRBV7-9
CASRNRNEQFF	TRBJ2-1	TRBV6-5
CSARVMNSEAFF	TRBJ1-1	TRBV20-1
CASRRRAPGELFF	TRBJ2-2	TRBV6-6
CASSLGVGLGKNIQYF	TRBJ2-4	TRBV5-1
CSARDPTGGNQPQHF	TRBJ1-5	TRBV20-1